The present TCR beta chain was sequenced within a study of blood T cell repertoires in COVID-19. Produced via immunoSEQ multiplex PCR; TCRdb's table is partial and in-frame only. The table shows just over 250,000 clones, with about 80% occurring only once. The sample comprised PBMCs or T cells enriched from blood (not recorded which). The origin of this receptor is a man between 25 and 39 years old with acute COVID-19.

The CDR3 region is CASSPEGLAFTGELFF. The CDR3 DNA sequence: TGTGCCAGCAGCCCAGAGGGACTAGCGTTCACCGGGGAGCTGTTTTTT. The V call is TRBV7-8, the J call TRBJ2-2, with 10 bases lining up with TRBD2. This CDR3 is built from 16 residues. From germline, CDR1 is SGHVS and CDR2 FQNEAQ. V lost 5 bases to trimming and J lost 4 bases; unmatched junction nucleotides: 7.